The clone carrying this T cell receptor (beta chain) was recorded a few times. The antigen remains unidentified. This sample is part of a study of response to subunit inactivated influenza vaccine. Findings and limits, study-wide: Each seasonal influenza vaccination recruits few new T cells, the authors suggested.

TCRdb reprocessed the RT-PCR reads via MiXCR and lists one record per CDR3 protein. The data contain about 170,000 distinct CDR3 sequences, approximately 11% of them singletons. This CDR3 comprises 15 residues. The V end was cut by 6 bases, the J end by 2 bases, with 20 bases between. Per the germline V gene, CDR1 is DFQATT and CDR2 is SNEGSKA (reference sequence). The starting material was CD8+ T cells sorted from PBMCs, obtained around 25 months after vaccination. This sequence was found in a man aged 50-75 years who received an inactivated influenza vaccine. V usage is TRBV20-1 and J usage is TRBJ2-7; D is perhaps TRBD2 (5 bases). The CDR3 loop reads CSAQILTPGAYEQYF. The CDR3 coding sequence is TGCAGTGCGCAGATTCTAACACCCGGGGCCTACGAGCAGTACTTC.